This T cell receptor beta chain derives from a study of response to subunit inactivated influenza vaccine. Study outcomes and limitations: Authors suggested that a seasonal influenza vaccination recruits few new T cells each time.

The CDR3 has 13 residues. Germline assignment: CDR1 MNHNS and CDR2 SASEGT. A note on this clonotype: Its antigen is not known. This may be a read error: a much more frequent sequence differs by one nucleotide.

MiXCR was run by TCRdb on the RT-PCR reads, yielding one entry per CDR3 protein. The sample shows 650,000 to 850,000 distinct CDR3 sequences, approximately 13% of them seen only once. The receptor comes from a man aged 50 or older who received an inactivated influenza vaccine. Sequences were derived from PBMCs from blood, sampled 14 days before vaccination. J is TRBJ1-1 and V is TRBV6-1; the D is unclear. CDR3 protein: CDSRPRLNTEAFF. The CDR3 DNA reads TGTGACAGCAGGCCCAGATTGAACACTGAAGCTTTCTTT.